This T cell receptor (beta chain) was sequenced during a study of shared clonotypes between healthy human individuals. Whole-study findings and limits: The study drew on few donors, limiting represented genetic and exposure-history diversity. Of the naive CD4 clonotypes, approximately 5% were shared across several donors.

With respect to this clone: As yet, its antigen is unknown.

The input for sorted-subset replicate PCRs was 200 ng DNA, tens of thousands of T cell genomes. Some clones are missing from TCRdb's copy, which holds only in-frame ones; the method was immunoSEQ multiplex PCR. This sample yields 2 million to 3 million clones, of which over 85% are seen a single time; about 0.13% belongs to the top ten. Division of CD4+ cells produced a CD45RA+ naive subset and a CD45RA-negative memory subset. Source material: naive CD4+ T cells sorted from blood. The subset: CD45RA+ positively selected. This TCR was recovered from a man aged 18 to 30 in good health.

The CDR3 nucleotides are TGCGCCAGCAGCCAAGATGGTTCAGGGACCTACTATGGCTACACCTTC. It translates to CASSQDGSGTYYGYTF. The chain uses TRBV4-3 and TRBJ1-2, with D maybe TRBD1 (5 bases). The CDR3 length is 16 residues. V gave up 0 bases and J gave up 3 bases, with 14 bases separating them. Germline loops: CDR1 LGHNA, CDR2 YSLEER.